This TCR beta chain appears in the sequencing data of a study of T cells in Graves' hyperthyroidism and ophthalmopathy. This clonotype was observed many times. The antigen is not known. Regions amplified from RNA transcripts were the TCR beta CDR3 regions. HTBI primers were used for first-round RT-PCR of the TCR CDR3. TCRdb fed the multiplex PCR reads into MiXCR, producing one record per CDR3 protein. The sample lists hundreds of thousands of distinct CDR3 sequences, under 15% seen once, with 3.5% to 4.5% in the top ten. The study's findings and limits: Ophthalmopathy was identified by the model a median approximately 6.9 months ahead of onset. In the analysis, a 13 V-J model separated ophthalmopathy from stable hyperthyroidism.

V shed 2 bases and J 5 bases; nucleotides not matched to a gene: 11. This CDR3 contains 17 residues. CDR1 SGHRS and CDR2 YFSETQ come from the germline V gene. The sequence was obtained from a woman aged 40 to 49 with Graves' ophthalmopathy. The gene calls are TRBV5-1 and TRBJ2-2, with TRBD2 identical over 8 bases. Sequenced sample: blood. The CDR3 DNA sequence: TGCGCCAGCAGCTTCTCCTCGACTAGCGTAAAGACCGGGGAGCTGTTTTTT. Translated: CASSFSSTSVKTGELFF.